The 9 T cell receptor beta chains given below trace back to one sample, sequenced in a study of T cells in tumors and immune-related adverse events. TCRdb's table, derived via immunoSEQ multiplex PCR, lists solely in-frame clones and lacks some. Counted here are around 8,100 clones, about 93% occurring once; the ten biggest clones make up 2% to 2.5%. The material was lymph node tissue, obtained from a patient treated with anti-PD-1 therapy. The receptors derive from a female donor with metastatic renal cell carcinoma.

V gene TRBV11-3 combines with J gene TRBJ2-7, with 7 bases that match TRBD2. The V gene's germline CDR1 is SGHNT and CDR2 YENEEA. CDR3 size: 16 residues. With 4 bases clipped from V and 6 bases from J, the junction kept 15 bases outside the gene matches. The CDR3 DNA reads TGTGCCAGCAGCTCAACGTATCCTCGCGGGAGAGGCGAGCAGTACTTC. Amino acid sequence: CASSSTYPRGRGEQYF.

The chain recombines TRBV7-6 with TRBJ1-4, with TRBD1 identical over 9 bases. Trimming removed 1 base from V and 11 bases from J; junction bases left unmatched: 11. This CDR3 has 16 amino acids. The germline CDR1 and CDR2 sequences are SGHVS and FNYEAQ. CDR3 nucleotide sequence: TGTGCCAGCAGCTTAGACCCCGGGACAGGGCTTGGGAAACTGTTTTTT. Residues: CASSLDPGTGLGKLFF.

This chain joins TRBV7-2 and TRBJ2-5; D may be TRBD1 (7 bases). The CDR3 sequence is 12 residues long. Germline V gene data show CDR1 as SGHTA and CDR2 as FQGNSA. CDR3 in DNA: TGTGCTTCTCAGGGGGGCTGGGAGACCCAGTACTTC. It yields the protein CASQGGWETQYF. Complete variable domain (other parts from reference TRBV7-2 and TRBJ2-5): GAGVSQSPSNKVTEKGKDVELRCDPISGHTALYWYRQSLGQGLEFLIYFQGNSAPDKSGLPSDRFSAERTGGSVSTLTIQRTQQEDSAVYLCASQGGWETQYFGPGTRLLVL.

CDR3 residues: CASSFSNQPQHF. The CDR3 bases are TGTGCCAGCAGCTTTAGCAATCAGCCCCAGCATTTT. The genes are TRBV7-9 and TRBJ1-5; D gene unclear. Deletions cut 3 bases from V and 0 bases from J, with 0 bases between. The V gene's germline CDR1 is SEHNR and CDR2 FQNEAQ (reference sequence). This CDR3 is 12 amino acids long.

This chain links TRBV5-6 with TRBJ2-7; D gene ambiguous. The CDR3 extends over 13 amino acids. Trimming cost V 0 bases and J 3 bases, with 7 bases left between them. CDR1 and CDR2 from the germline V gene are SGHDT and YYEEEE. The CDR3 sequence is CASSLAQDYEQYF. CDR3 DNA: TGTGCCAGCAGCTTGGCTCAGGACTACGAGCAGTACTTC.

This chain joins TRBV5-1 and TRBJ2-3, with D possibly called TRBD1 or TRBD2 (5 bases each). Trimming took 6 bases from V and 0 from J, leaving 11 bases between them. From germline, CDR1 is SGHRS and CDR2 YFSETQ. The CDR3 runs 14 residues. The DNA of the CDR3 is TGCGCCAGCAACTTTAGGGACAGCACAGATACGCAGTATTTT. Translated, it gives CASNFRDSTDTQYF.

The CDR3 DNA reads as TGTGCCAGCAGCTTCGGGACAGGGGGTTTTGGAAACACCATATATTTT. It specifies CASSFGTGGFGNTIYF. The chain has TRBV5-4 and TRBJ1-3; 11 bases align to TRBD1. V trimming: 2 bases; J trimming: 3 bases; junction bases outside the gene matches: 4. Germline loops: CDR1 SGHNT, CDR2 YYREEE (reference sequence). The CDR3 has 16 amino acids.

The rearrangement links TRBV19 to TRBJ2-7; D remains ambiguous. Trimming cost V 4 bases and J 2 bases, with 9 bases left between them. The CDR3 spans 13 residues. Germline CDR1 reads LNHDA; CDR2 reads SQIVND (reference sequence). The CDR3 sequence is CASSRSPPYEQYF. Written as DNA, the CDR3 is TGTGCCAGTAGTAGATCCCCCCCCTACGAGCAGTACTTC. The complete variable domain, with remaining parts taken from reference TRBV19 and TRBJ2-7, reads DGGITQSPKYLFRKEGQNVTLSCEQNLNHDAMYWYRQDPGQGLRLIYYSQIVNDFQKGDIAEGYSVSREKKESFPLTVTSAQKNPTAFYLCASSRSPPYEQYFGPGTRLTVT.

The gene calls are TRBV19 and TRBJ1-3; no clear D gene. Trimming pared 4 bases from V and 2 bases from J, leaving 15 bases between. Germline V lookup: CDR1 LNHDA, CDR2 SQIVND (reference sequence). The CDR3 sequence is 16 residues long. The CDR3 DNA is TGTGCCAGTAGTACCTTAGGGCGAGAGACTGGAAACACCATATATTTT. Its translation: CASSTLGRETGNTIYF.